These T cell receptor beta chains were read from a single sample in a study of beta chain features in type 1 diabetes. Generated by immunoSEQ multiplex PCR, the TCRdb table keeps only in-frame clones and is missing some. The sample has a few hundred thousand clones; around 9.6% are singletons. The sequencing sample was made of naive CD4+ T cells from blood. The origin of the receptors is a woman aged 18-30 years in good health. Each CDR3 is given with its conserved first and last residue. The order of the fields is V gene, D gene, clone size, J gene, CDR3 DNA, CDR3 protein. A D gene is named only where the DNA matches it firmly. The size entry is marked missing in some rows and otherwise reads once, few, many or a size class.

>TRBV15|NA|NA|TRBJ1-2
TGTGCCACCGGCGGGGCACGGCAAGAGAGCTACACCTTC
CATGGARQESYTF
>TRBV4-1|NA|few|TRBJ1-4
TGCGCCAGCAGCGTGAGGGAAGCTAATGAAAAACTGTTTTTT
CASSVREANEKLFF
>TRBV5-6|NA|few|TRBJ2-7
TGTGCCAGCAGCCCCGTCTCGGGCGAGCAGTACTTC
CASSPVSGEQYF
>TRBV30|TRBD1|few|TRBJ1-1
TGTGCCTGGCAGACAGGGGCTAGGAGTCACACTGAAGCTTTCTTT
CAWQTGARSHTEAFF
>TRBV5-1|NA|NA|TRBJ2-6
TGCGCCAGCAGCCTACTATCAGTAACATCTGGGGCCAACGTCCTGACTTTC
CASSLLSVTSGANVLTF
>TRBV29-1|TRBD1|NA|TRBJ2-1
TGCAGCGTTGAAGATCTTCATCCGGGACAGGGCTACAATGAGCAGTTCTTC
CSVEDLHPGQGYNEQFF
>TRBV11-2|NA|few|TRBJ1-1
TGTGCCAGCAGCTCCTCTCAACAGGGGAACACTGAAGCTTTCTTT
CASSSSQQGNTEAFF
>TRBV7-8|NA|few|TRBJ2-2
TGTGCCAGCAGCTTCCTAGGACTCACCGGGGAGCTGTTTTTT
CASSFLGLTGELFF
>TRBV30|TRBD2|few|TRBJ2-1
TGTGCCTTGGCAGGAAGGAGCGTTATAGCGGGAGGGCCGGGAGAGCAGTTCTTC
CALAGRSVIAGGPGEQFF
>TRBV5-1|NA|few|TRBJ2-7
TGCGCCAGCAGCTTGGACAGGTCCTCCTCCTACGAGCAGTACTTC
CASSLDRSSSYEQYF
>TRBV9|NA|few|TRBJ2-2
TGTGCCAGCAGCGTAGGGCGGACAAAGAACACCGGGGAGCTGTTTTTT
CASSVGRTKNTGELFF
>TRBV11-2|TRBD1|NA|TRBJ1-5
TGTGCCAGCAGCCAAGACAGGGCCCAGCCCCAGCATTTT
CASSQDRAQPQHF
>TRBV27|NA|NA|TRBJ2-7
TGTGCCAGCAGTTCCCCAGGGGCGCCTGGTGGCGAGCAGTACTTC
CASSSPGAPGGEQYF
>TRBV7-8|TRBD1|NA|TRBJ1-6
TGTGCCAGCAGCGTGGGGACAGGGGGATCACCCCTCCACTTT
CASSVGTGGSPLHF
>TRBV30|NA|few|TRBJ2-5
TGTGCCTGGAGTGTACTGACAGCCCAAGAGACCCAGTACTTC
CAWSVLTAQETQYF
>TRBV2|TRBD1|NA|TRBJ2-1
TGTGCCAGCTCCGGGACAGGGAACAATGAGCAGTTCTTC
CASSGTGNNEQFF
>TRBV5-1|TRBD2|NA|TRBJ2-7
TGCGCCAGCAGCTCCGAAGGGACTAGCGGGGTTACCTACGAGCAGTACTTC
CASSSEGTSGVTYEQYF
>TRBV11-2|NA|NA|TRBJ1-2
TGTGCCAGCAGCACACCTCAAGGGGGTGGCTACACCTTC
CASSTPQGGGYTF
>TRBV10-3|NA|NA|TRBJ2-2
TGTGCCATCAGTTTGGGCCCGAACACCGGGGAGCTGTTTTTT
CAISLGPNTGELFF
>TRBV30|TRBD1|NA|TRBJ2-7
TGTGCCTGGAGTGACCGGGACAGGGGCAACGAGCAGTACTTC
CAWSDRDRGNEQYF
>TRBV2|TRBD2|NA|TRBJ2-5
TGTGCCAGCAGTGCGGGGGGGCAAGAGACCCAGTACTTC
CASSAGGQETQYF
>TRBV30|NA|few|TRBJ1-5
TGTGCCTGGAGTCCCGGAAGAGGGCAGCCCCAGCATTTT
CAWSPGRGQPQHF
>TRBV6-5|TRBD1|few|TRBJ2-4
TGTGCCAGCAGTTACTCGTCGATTACGGGACAGAACATTCAGTACTTC
CASSYSSITGQNIQYF
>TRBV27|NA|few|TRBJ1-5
TGTGCCAGCGGCTTAGGGGGACGAAATAGCAATCAGCCCCAGCATTTT
CASGLGGRNSNQPQHF
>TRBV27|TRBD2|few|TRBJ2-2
TGTGCCAGCCTACTAGCGGGAGGGCTCACCGGGGAGCTGTTTTTT
CASLLAGGLTGELFF
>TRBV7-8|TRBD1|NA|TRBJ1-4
TGTGCCAGCAGCAGCCGGGACAGTCTCGAAAAACTGTTTTTT
CASSSRDSLEKLFF
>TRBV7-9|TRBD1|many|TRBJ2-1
TGTGCCAGCAGCTTGGACAGGGGCGTCCACAATGAGCAGTTCTTC
CASSLDRGVHNEQFF
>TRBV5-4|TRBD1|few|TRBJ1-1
TGTGCCAGCCGCGACAGGGAACTGAACACTGAAGCTTTCTTT
CASRDRELNTEAFF